Each of the 21 T cell receptor beta chains below was sequenced from the same sample in a study of cytomegalovirus exposure and HLA in healthy donors. In the PCR, 60 Vbeta and 13 Jbeta primers were used. Some clones are missing from TCRdb's copy, which holds only in-frame ones; the method was immunoSEQ multiplex PCR. In total, the table holds approximately 45,000 clones. The sample comprised PBMCs. The source of these receptors is a male donor in good health and CMV-seronegative.

This chain links TRBV25-1 with TRBJ1-2; D remains ambiguous. CDR3 length equals 14 residues. The V and J ends lost 6 bases and 2 bases respectively, with 13 bases between them. The germline CDR1 and CDR2 sequences are MGHDK and SYGVNS. Here the CDR3 DNA reads TGTGCCAGCAGCCCCCGGAGTCTGAACTATGGCTACACCTTC. Translation gives CASSPRSLNYGYTF.

V usage is TRBV6-5 and J usage is TRBJ2-7; 8 bases align to TRBD1. The germline gives CDR1 MNHEY, CDR2 SVGAGI. There are 15 residues in the CDR3. V dropped 4 bases and J dropped 5; count of bases not matched to a gene: 10. CDR3: CASSSHMDRENEQYF. The CDR3 DNA reads TGTGCCAGCAGTTCCCATATGGACAGGGAAAACGAGCAGTACTTC.

J is TRBJ1-2 and V is TRBV9; the D is unclear. Trimming stripped 4 bases from V and 3 bases from J, with 4 bases between. The length of the CDR3 is 11 residues. CDR1 is SGDLS, CDR2 YYNGEE, per germline. CDR3 region: CASSRDYGYTF. The CDR3 nucleotides are TGTGCCAGCAGCCGAGACTATGGCTACACCTTC.

This rearrangement joins TRBV7-2 to TRBJ1-5; the D gene is possibly TRBD1 (5 bases). The CDR3 runs 17 residues. Trimming removed 5 bases at V and 2 bases at J, with 19 bases between. CDR1 is SGHTA and CDR2 is FQGNSA in the germline V gene. CDR3 amino acids: CASSQHTGLVGNQPQHF. CDR3 coding DNA: TGTGCCAGCAGCCAGCATACAGGATTAGTCGGCAATCAGCCCCAGCATTTT.

This chain joins TRBV29-1 and TRBJ2-5, with TRBD1 matching over 10 bases. This CDR3 is 14 amino acids long. Trimming removed 3 bases from V and 2 bases from J; junction bases left unmatched: 3. The V gene's germline CDR1 is SQVTM and CDR2 ANQGSEA. The CDR3 DNA is TGCAGCGTTGAGACAGGGGGCGAGCAAGAGACCCAGTACTTC. It encodes CSVETGGEQETQYF.

The chain is built from TRBV19 and TRBJ2-1, with a weak D call TRBD2 (5 bases). Between the trimmed V and J ends, which lost 8 bases and 2 bases, there was a span of 13 bases. Germline V CDR1 and CDR2: LNHDA, SQIVND (reference sequence). The CDR3 is 14 amino acids. CDR3 nucleotides: TGTGCCAGTGTCCCGGCCGGGACCTACAATGAGCAGTTCTTC. The encoded protein is CASVPAGTYNEQFF.

The chain joins TRBV11-1 to TRBJ2-1; 10 bases line up with TRBD2. The CDR3 consists of 14 residues. V dropped 2 bases and J dropped 9; count of bases not matched to a gene: 4. Germline CDR1 and CDR2: SGHAT and FQDESV (reference sequence). The CDR3 loop reads CASSLSGGASEQFF. In DNA, the CDR3 is TGTGCCAGCAGCTTAAGCGGGGGGGCCAGTGAGCAGTTCTTC.

The rearrangement joins TRBV7-6 to TRBJ2-1, with a tentative D call TRBD2 (6 bases). In germline, CDR1 is SGHVS, CDR2 FNYEAQ. The V and J ends lost 5 bases and 10 bases respectively, with 15 bases between them. CDR3 length equals 13 residues. The CDR3 reads CASSPNGGFEQFF. As DNA, the CDR3 is TGTGCCAGCAGCCCGAACGGAGGGTTCGAGCAGTTCTTC.

CDR3 in amino acids: CASSQGGPDTDTQYF. Here the CDR3 DNA reads TGTGCCAGCAGCCAAGGAGGGCCTGACACAGATACGCAGTATTTT. The gene calls are TRBV4-2 and TRBJ2-3; D possibly corresponds to TRBD2 (5 bases). Germline-derived CDR1 and CDR2 are LGHNA and YNFKEQ. V dropped 1 base and J dropped 2 bases, with 10 bases sitting between them. There are 15 residues in the CDR3.

The chain combines TRBV5-1 with TRBJ2-7, with a weak D call TRBD2 (5 bases). Per germline, CDR1 SGHRS and CDR2 YFSETQ. The CDR3 is 14 residues long. The V and J ends lost 4 bases and 1 base respectively, with 12 bases between them. The CDR3 DNA is TGCGCCAGCAGCGTTGGAGGTCTTTCCTACGAGCAGTACTTC. Protein sequence: CASSVGGLSYEQYF.

The chain couples TRBV4-2 to TRBJ1-2; 8 bases agree with TRBD1. Unmatched junction bases numbered 8, after V lost 0 bases and J lost 5 bases. This CDR3 spans 16 amino acids. The germline V gene encodes CDR1 LGHNA and CDR2 YNFKEQ. The CDR3 DNA follows: TGTGCCAGCAGCCAAGAAGCTGGGACAGGATTATATGGCTACACCTTC. This encodes CASSQEAGTGLYGYTF.

This sequence joins TRBV7-9 and TRBJ2-6; 10 nucleotides line up with TRBD1. The junction had 4 bases not matched to a gene; V was cut back by 5 bases and J by 3 bases. Per the germline V gene, CDR1 is SEHNR and CDR2 is FQNEAQ (reference sequence). The CDR3 length is 16 residues. The CDR3 DNA sequence: TGTGCCAGCAGCGGACAGGGGGTATTTGGGGCCAACGTCCTGACTTTC. Residues: CASSGQGVFGANVLTF. The entire variable domain, with the rest obtained from reference TRBV7-9 and TRBJ2-6, is as follows: DTGVSQNPRHKITKRGQNVTFRCDPISEHNRLYWYRQTLGQGPEFLTYFQNEAQLEKSRLLSDRFSAERPKGSFSTLEIQRTEQGDSAMYLCASSGQGVFGANVLTFGAGSRLTVL.

This chain uses TRBV5-1 with TRBJ1-3; no reliable D call. Trimming took off 4 bases at V and 4 bases at J, with 18 bases between the two ends. Germline V gene lookup returns CDR1 SGHRS and CDR2 YFSETQ. CDR3 length equals 16 residues. The CDR3 spells CASSAGLIRMGNTIYF. The CDR3, as DNA: TGCGCCAGCAGCGCCGGACTGATCCGAATGGGAAACACCATATATTTT.

This rearrangement joins TRBV7-2 to TRBJ2-2; 10 bases are shared with TRBD1. There are 17 residues in the CDR3. Looked up from germline, CDR1 is SGHTA and CDR2 is FQGNSA. Trimming at V came to 6 bases and at J to 2 bases, leaving 9 bases not matched to a gene. The CDR3 region is CASRFIRDRGNTGELFF. The CDR3, as DNA: TGTGCCAGCAGGTTCATCCGGGACAGGGGAAACACCGGGGAGCTGTTTTTT.

The chain is built from TRBV27 and TRBJ1-1; no reliable D call. The CDR3 consists of 11 residues. Trimming removed 6 bases from V and 5 bases from J, with 7 bases in between. Germline-derived CDR1 and CDR2 are MNHEY and SMNVEV (reference sequence). The chain's CDR3 is CASRLATEAFF. DNA of the CDR3: TGTGCCAGCAGGCTAGCAACTGAAGCTTTCTTT.

The chain carries TRBV9 and TRBJ2-5; 9 nucleotides line up with TRBD2. Trimming cost V 4 bases and J 5 bases; bases outside gene matches: 9. CDR3 size: 15 residues. Germline loops: CDR1 SGDLS, CDR2 YYNGEE. The CDR3 reads CASSTPSAGGETQYF. The CDR3 DNA sequence: TGTGCCAGCAGCACACCGTCAGCGGGGGGTGAGACCCAGTACTTC.

The genes are TRBV30 and TRBJ2-2; D is perhaps TRBD2 (7 bases). The V end was cut by 4 bases, the J end by 4 bases, with 10 bases between. Per germline, CDR1 GTSNPN and CDR2 SVGIG (reference sequence). The CDR3 extends over 13 amino acids. CDR3 sequence: CAWIRGATGELFF. In nucleotides, the CDR3 is TGTGCCTGGATTCGGGGGGCCACCGGGGAGCTGTTTTTT.

J is TRBJ2-6 and V is TRBV29-1; unclear D gene. The V end lost 4 bases, the J end lost 1 base, and 8 bases lay between the germline ends. There are 14 residues in the CDR3. CDR1 and CDR2 (germline): SQVTM, ANQGSEA. The chain's CDR3 is CSVGSKSGANVLTF. CDR3 sequence (DNA): TGCAGCGTTGGAAGCAAATCTGGGGCCAACGTCCTGACTTTC.

This chain connects TRBV30 to TRBJ1-2; a possible D gene is TRBD1 (6 bases). Trimming cost V 0 bases and J 4 bases, with 15 bases left between them. The CDR3 covers 15 residues. CDR1 is GTSNPN, CDR2 SVGIG, per germline (reference sequence). CDR3 residues: CAWSVGWGGGYGYTF. The CDR3 DNA reads TGTGCCTGGAGTGTAGGTTGGGGAGGGGGCTATGGCTACACCTTC.

Details on this clone: Other DNA sequences in the sample encode the same CDR3. The chain recombines TRBV25-1 with TRBJ2-7, with 7 bases matching TRBD1. This CDR3 has 11 residues. In germline, CDR1 is MGHDK, CDR2 SYGVNS. The V segment lost 9 bases and the J segment 4 bases; nucleotides outside the gene matches: 3. CDR3 in amino acids: CASKQGYEQYF. The CDR3, as DNA: TGTGCCAGTAAACAGGGGTACGAGCAGTACTTC.

This chain connects TRBV15 to TRBJ2-7, with 7 bases fitting TRBD1. Unmatched junction bases numbered 5, after V lost 0 bases and J lost 0 bases. Germline CDR1 is LNHNV and CDR2 is YYDKDF (reference sequence). The CDR3 has 16 residues. The CDR3 nucleotides read TGTGCCACCAGCAGAGATGAAGGGGGCAGCTCCTACGAGCAGTACTTC. It translates to CATSRDEGGSSYEQYF.